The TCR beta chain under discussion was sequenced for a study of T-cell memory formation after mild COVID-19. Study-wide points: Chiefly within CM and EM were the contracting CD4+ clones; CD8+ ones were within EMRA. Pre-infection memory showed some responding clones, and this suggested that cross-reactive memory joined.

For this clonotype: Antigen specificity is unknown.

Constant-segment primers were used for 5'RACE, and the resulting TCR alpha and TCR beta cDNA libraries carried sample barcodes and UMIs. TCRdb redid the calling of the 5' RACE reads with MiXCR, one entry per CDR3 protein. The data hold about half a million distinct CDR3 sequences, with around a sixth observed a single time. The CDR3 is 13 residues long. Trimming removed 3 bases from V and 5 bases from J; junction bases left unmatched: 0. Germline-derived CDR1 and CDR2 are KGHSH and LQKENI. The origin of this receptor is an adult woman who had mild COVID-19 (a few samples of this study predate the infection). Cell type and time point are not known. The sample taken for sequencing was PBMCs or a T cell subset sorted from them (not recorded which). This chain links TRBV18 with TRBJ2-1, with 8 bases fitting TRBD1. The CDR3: CASSPDRDNEQFF. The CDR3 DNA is TGTGCCAGCTCACCGGACAGGGACAATGAGCAGTTCTTC.